One T cell receptor beta chain is described in this entry. The data belong to a study of patients and donors after allogeneic stem cell transplantation. This CDR3 has 15 residues. Germline V CDR1 and CDR2: SGHTA, FQGNSA. The V segment lost 5 bases and the J segment 6 bases; nucleotides outside the gene matches: 7. TCRdb recomputed calls from the RT-PCR reads with MiXCR, one row per CDR3 protein. The table lists roughly 960,000 distinct CDR3 sequences, approximately 18% of them singletons. This clonotype was obtained from a human donor who was either an allogeneic HSCT recipient or a stem cell or donor lymphocyte infusion donor (not recorded which). It is not recorded whose cells these are; they may come from a transplant donor. Specimen: blood, either unsorted or a sorted T cell fraction (not recorded which). The chain is built from TRBV7-2 and TRBJ2-1; TRBD2 matches at 10 bases. As DNA, the CDR3 is TGTGCCAGCAGCATTAGCGGGAGGACCCTCAATGAGCAGTTCTTC. This sequence encodes CASSISGRTLNEQFF. The whole variable domain, filled in from reference TRBV7-2 and TRBJ2-1, reads GAGVSQSPSNKVTEKGKDVELRCDPISGHTALYWYRQSLGQGLEFLIYFQGNSAPDKSGLPSDRFSAERTGGSVSTLTIQRTQQEDSAVYLCASSISGRTLNEQFFGPGTRLTVL.